One and the same sample provided the 28 T cell receptor beta chains below, sequenced in a study of blood T cell repertoires in COVID-19. The protocol was immunoSEQ multiplex PCR, while the TCRdb copy is restricted to in-frame clones and leaves out a portion. The repertoire holds roughly 570,000 clones, with approximately 91% as singletons. Sequencing was carried out using peripheral blood. All receptors come from a woman in her fifties or sixties with COVID-19, enrolled during active disease.

The rearrangement links TRBV7-3 to TRBJ1-5; tentative D call: TRBD1 (6 bases). This CDR3 region has 19 residues. V was pared by 7 bases and J by 4 bases, with 29 bases between. Germline V CDR1 and CDR2: SGHTA, FQGTGA. CDR3 sequence: CASTAFGPSRQVQNQPQHF. As DNA, the CDR3 is TGTGCCAGCACCGCCTTTGGACCATCTCGACAGGTTCAGAATCAGCCCCAGCATTTT.

V and J are TRBV28 and TRBJ1-1; D unclear. This CDR3 comprises 14 residues. Germline loops: CDR1 MDHEN, CDR2 SYDVKM. Deletions cut 4 bases from V and 8 bases from J, with 17 bases between. CDR3 protein: CASSWLSEDKEAFF. The CDR3 nucleotides are TGTGCCAGCAGTTGGCTGTCCGAGGATAAAGAAGCTTTCTTT.

This chain joins TRBV2 and TRBJ2-1; the D gene is possibly TRBD2 (5 bases). Germline V gene lookup returns CDR1 SNHLY and CDR2 FYNNEI. V was shortened by 5 bases and J by 6 bases, with 17 bases between the two germline ends. The CDR3 is 15 residues long. CDR3 in amino acids: CASSFRRGRGNEQFF. The CDR3 bases are TGTGCCAGCAGTTTTCGACGCGGACGGGGCAATGAGCAGTTCTTC.

This clone showed up just once. V gene TRBV4-1 combines with J gene TRBJ2-7; 7 positions match TRBD1. Unmatched junction bases numbered 9, after V lost 4 bases and J lost 3 bases. This CDR3 is built from 15 residues. The germline gives CDR1 MGHRA, CDR2 YSYEKL. The CDR3 region is CASSLLDRSHYEQYF. The DNA for the CDR3 is TGCGCCAGCAGCCTGCTGGACAGGTCCCACTACGAGCAGTACTTC.

The chain carries TRBV19 and TRBJ1-1, with 7 bases fitting TRBD1. The V and J ends lost 1 base and 6 bases, in that order; junction bases with no gene match: 8. This CDR3 region has 15 residues. CDR1 is LNHDA and CDR2 is SQIVND in the germline V gene (reference sequence). The CDR3 sequence is CASSIARARGPEAFF. CDR3 coding DNA: TGTGCCAGTAGTATAGCCCGGGCAAGGGGGCCTGAAGCTTTCTTT.

The chain combines TRBV21-1 with TRBJ1-6. TRBV21-1 corresponds to a pseudogene. The CDR3 consists of 16 residues. For the CDR3, the DNA is TGTGCCAGCATCCGATGCGGGGGTCTCTATAATTCACCCCTCCACTTT. Protein sequence: CASIRCGGLYNSPLHF.

V gene TRBV11-2 combines with J gene TRBJ2-5; TRBD1 is a possible D gene (6 bases). The CDR3 contains 16 residues. V was trimmed by 1 base and J by 0 bases, leaving 12 bases between them. Germline CDR1 SGHAT, CDR2 FQNNGV. CDR3 nucleotide sequence: TGTGCCAGCAGCTTAGGGGGGCAGGGGTACCAAGAGACCCAGTACTTC. Encoded protein: CASSLGGQGYQETQYF.

V is TRBV4-1 and J is TRBJ2-3, with 10 bases lining up with TRBD2. Losses at the gene ends were 4 bases for V and 4 bases for J; bases not matched to a gene: 8. There are 16 residues in the CDR3. Germline CDR1 is MGHRA and CDR2 is YSYEKL. CDR3 amino acids: CASSPMQRGGSDTQYF. CDR3 DNA: TGCGCCAGCAGCCCGATGCAGCGGGGGGGGTCAGATACGCAGTATTTT.

This chain links TRBV11-1 with TRBJ1-1; no definite D call. The germline V and J ends were trimmed by 3 bases and 1 base, with 6 bases remaining between them. Germline assignment: CDR1 SGHAT and CDR2 FQDESV (reference sequence). The CDR3 is made up of 13 amino acids. CDR3 sequence: CASSFSRNTEAFF. The CDR3 DNA sequence: TGTGCCAGCAGCTTTTCTCGGAACACTGAAGCTTTCTTT.

This clone was detected only once. The rearrangement links TRBV30 to TRBJ1-5; no reliable D call. The CDR3 is 14 amino acids. V dropped 7 bases and J dropped 1 base, with 14 bases sitting between them. CDR1 is GTSNPN, CDR2 SVGIG, per germline (reference sequence). CDR3 protein: CAYGVLGSNQPQHF. Written as DNA, the CDR3 is TGTGCCTACGGGGTTTTGGGGAGCAATCAGCCCCAGCATTTT.

The CDR3: CATQGARGVDTGELFF. Written as DNA, the CDR3 is TGTGCCACCCAGGGTGCCCGGGGGGTTGACACCGGGGAGCTGTTTTTT. The chain combines TRBV10-3 with TRBJ2-2; TRBD2 aligns across 7 bases. Germline V gene lookup returns CDR1 ENHRY and CDR2 SYGVKD. The CDR3 has 16 amino acids. The trim removed 10 bases at V and 3 bases at J, leaving 14 bases unmatched.

This clone was counted only a few times. The CDR3 reads CASSPGGAGQPQHF. The CDR3 region has the DNA TGTGCCAGCAGCCCAGGGGGCGCCGGACAGCCCCAGCATTTT. V usage is TRBV6-4 and J usage is TRBJ1-5, with TRBD1 identical over 8 bases. The trim removed 6 bases at V and 7 bases at J, leaving 8 bases unmatched. There are 14 residues in the CDR3. The germline CDR1 and CDR2 sequences are MRHNA and SNTAGT.

V and J are TRBV10-3 and TRBJ2-7; the match to TRBD1 covers 7 bases. V was pared by 7 bases and J by 4 bases, with 13 bases of the junction left unmatched. Germline lookup yields CDR1 ENHRY and CDR2 SYGVKD. This CDR3 is built from 15 residues. CDR3 region: CAIKQGPEMFYEQYF. Written as DNA, the CDR3 is TGTGCCATCAAACAGGGGCCGGAGATGTTTTACGAGCAGTACTTC.

J is TRBJ2-7 and V is TRBV18; D is undetermined. Trimming pared 5 bases from V and 3 bases from J, leaving 5 bases between. Germline V gene lookup returns CDR1 KGHSH and CDR2 LQKENI. The CDR3 runs to 11 residues. In nucleotides, the CDR3 is TGTGCCAGCTCATCCCGCTACGAGCAGTACTTC. This translates into CASSSRYEQYF.

The V gene is TRBV11-2, the J gene TRBJ1-6; TRBD1 is a possible D gene (5 bases). Germline lookup yields CDR1 SGHAT and CDR2 FQNNGV. CDR3 length: 15 residues. Trimming removed 0 bases from V and 9 bases from J, with 12 bases in between. Here the CDR3 reads CASSLERTWGSPLHF. The CDR3 bases are TGTGCCAGCAGCTTAGAACGGACATGGGGTTCACCCCTCCACTTT.

This sequence joins TRBV11-2 and TRBJ2-1, with 11 bases fitting TRBD2. The germline V gene has CDR1 SGHAT and CDR2 FQNNGV. Unmatched junction bases numbered 5, after V lost 2 bases and J lost 5 bases. The CDR3 length is 16 residues. The CDR3: CASSLFLAGGDNEQFF. The CDR3, as DNA: TGTGCCAGCAGCTTATTTCTAGCGGGGGGAGACAATGAGCAGTTCTTC.

The rearrangement uses TRBV7-9 and TRBJ2-1; D is possibly TRBD1 (5 bases). CDR1 is SEHNR, CDR2 FQNEAQ, per germline (reference sequence). The V end was cut by 2 bases, the J end by 7 bases, with 12 bases between. The CDR3 spans 14 residues. Written as DNA, the CDR3 is TGTGCCAGCAGCTTACGCCAGGGTAGAAATGAGCAGTTCTTC. Amino acids: CASSLRQGRNEQFF.

This chain uses TRBV18 with TRBJ2-6; tentatively, D is TRBD2 (5 bases). Germline CDR1 and CDR2: KGHSH and LQKENI. The CDR3 has 17 amino acids. V lost 5 bases and J lost 0, with 14 bases in between. The CDR3 DNA sequence: TGTGCCAGCTCAGTTCGGACGGGAAACTCTGGGGCCAACGTCCTGACTTTC. It translates to CASSVRTGNSGANVLTF.

In this sample, this clone turned up a few times. This chain joins TRBV27 and TRBJ1-4, with unresolved D. Germline V lookup: CDR1 MNHEY, CDR2 SMNVEV (reference sequence). The length of the CDR3 is 15 residues. V dropped 6 bases and J dropped 0 bases, with 11 bases sitting between them. The CDR3 region has the DNA TGTGCCAGCAGCCTAGCGGGAGCAACTAATGAAAAACTGTTTTTT. Translation: CASSLAGATNEKLFF.

The chain combines TRBV12-3 or TRBV12-4 with TRBJ1-1, with unresolved D. The CDR3 is 13 amino acids. Trimming pared 2 bases from V and 2 bases from J, leaving 6 bases between. This chain's CDR3 is CASSLSVNTEAFF. The CDR3 nucleotides are TGTGCCAGCAGTTTATCGGTCAACACTGAAGCTTTCTTT.

CDR3 sequence (DNA): TGTGCCAGTAGTTTGGGGACATCTACTCTAAACACTGAAGCTTTCTTT. Protein sequence: CASSLGTSTLNTEAFF. The rearrangement uses TRBV19 and TRBJ1-1, with D maybe TRBD1 (6 bases). From germline, CDR1 is LNHDA and CDR2 SQIVND (reference sequence). CDR3 length: 16 residues. V was cut by 5 bases and J by 2 bases, with 18 bases left in between.

This clone was detected a few times. The chain joins TRBV2 to TRBJ1-2; a possible D gene is TRBD1 (5 bases). Trimming cost V 4 bases and J 13 bases, with 19 bases left between them. The germline V gene encodes CDR1 SNHLY and CDR2 FYNNEI. The CDR3 is 13 amino acids. CDR3 bases: TGTGCCAGCAGTGTAGGGAAGGGGAGGCCCGTCACCTTC. As protein: CASSVGKGRPVTF.

This clone was detected once. The chain employs TRBV7-9 and TRBJ2-7; a weak D match, TRBD2 (5 bases). V was shortened by 4 bases and J by 6 bases, with 7 bases between the two germline ends. Per the germline V gene, CDR1 is SEHNR and CDR2 is FQNEAQ (reference sequence). The CDR3 is 11 residues long. The CDR3 sequence is CASSSTSEQYF. DNA for the CDR3: TGTGCCAGCAGCTCAACTAGCGAGCAGTACTTC.

This clone has more than one count but fewer than ten. The chain has TRBV4-1 and TRBJ1-5, with TRBD1 matching 8 bases. In germline, CDR1 is MGHRA, CDR2 YSYEKL. The CDR3 spans 15 residues. The J segment lost 4 bases and the V segment lost 4 bases, leaving 6 bases of the junction unmatched. The CDR3 DNA reads TGCGCCAGCAGCCTAGCAGGGGGCCAGAATCAGCCCCAGCATTTT. It specifies CASSLAGGQNQPQHF.

CDR3 protein: CASSSGQVNQPQHF. CDR3 DNA: TGTGCCAGCAGCTCGGGACAGGTGAATCAGCCCCAGCATTTT. This sequence joins TRBV7-2 and TRBJ1-5; 8 positions agree with TRBD1. The CDR3 totals 14 residues. Germline V CDR1 and CDR2: SGHTA, FQGNSA. J gave up 4 bases and V 4 bases, and 3 bases lay outside the gene matches.

J is TRBJ1-2 and V is TRBV5-1; tentatively, D is TRBD1 (5 bases). V lost 3 bases and J lost 4, with 13 bases in between. The CDR3 loop spans 14 amino acids. Per the germline V gene, CDR1 is SGHRS and CDR2 is YFSETQ. In DNA, the CDR3 is TGCGCCAGCAGCTCCGGGGGACGGGCCTATGGCTACACCTTC. This codes for CASSSGGRAYGYTF.

CDR3 coding DNA: TGTGCCAGCAGCTTTGGGCCCAGCTCCTACGAGCAGTACTTC. This translates into CASSFGPSSYEQYF. This chain uses TRBV5-6 with TRBJ2-7, with no clear D. Trimming shortened V by 2 bases and J by 0 bases, and 9 bases separated the two germline ends. Germline CDR1 is SGHDT and CDR2 is YYEEEE. The CDR3 covers 14 residues.

The chain has TRBV28 and TRBJ1-2; D is possibly TRBD1 (6 bases). Trimming removed 6 bases at V and 5 bases at J, with 22 bases between. Looked up from germline, CDR1 is MDHEN and CDR2 is SYDVKM. There are 16 residues in the CDR3. The CDR3 nucleotides are TGTGCCAGCAGCCCCCCAGGGGCCCCTTATAATTATGGCTACACCTTC. Residues: CASSPPGAPYNYGYTF.